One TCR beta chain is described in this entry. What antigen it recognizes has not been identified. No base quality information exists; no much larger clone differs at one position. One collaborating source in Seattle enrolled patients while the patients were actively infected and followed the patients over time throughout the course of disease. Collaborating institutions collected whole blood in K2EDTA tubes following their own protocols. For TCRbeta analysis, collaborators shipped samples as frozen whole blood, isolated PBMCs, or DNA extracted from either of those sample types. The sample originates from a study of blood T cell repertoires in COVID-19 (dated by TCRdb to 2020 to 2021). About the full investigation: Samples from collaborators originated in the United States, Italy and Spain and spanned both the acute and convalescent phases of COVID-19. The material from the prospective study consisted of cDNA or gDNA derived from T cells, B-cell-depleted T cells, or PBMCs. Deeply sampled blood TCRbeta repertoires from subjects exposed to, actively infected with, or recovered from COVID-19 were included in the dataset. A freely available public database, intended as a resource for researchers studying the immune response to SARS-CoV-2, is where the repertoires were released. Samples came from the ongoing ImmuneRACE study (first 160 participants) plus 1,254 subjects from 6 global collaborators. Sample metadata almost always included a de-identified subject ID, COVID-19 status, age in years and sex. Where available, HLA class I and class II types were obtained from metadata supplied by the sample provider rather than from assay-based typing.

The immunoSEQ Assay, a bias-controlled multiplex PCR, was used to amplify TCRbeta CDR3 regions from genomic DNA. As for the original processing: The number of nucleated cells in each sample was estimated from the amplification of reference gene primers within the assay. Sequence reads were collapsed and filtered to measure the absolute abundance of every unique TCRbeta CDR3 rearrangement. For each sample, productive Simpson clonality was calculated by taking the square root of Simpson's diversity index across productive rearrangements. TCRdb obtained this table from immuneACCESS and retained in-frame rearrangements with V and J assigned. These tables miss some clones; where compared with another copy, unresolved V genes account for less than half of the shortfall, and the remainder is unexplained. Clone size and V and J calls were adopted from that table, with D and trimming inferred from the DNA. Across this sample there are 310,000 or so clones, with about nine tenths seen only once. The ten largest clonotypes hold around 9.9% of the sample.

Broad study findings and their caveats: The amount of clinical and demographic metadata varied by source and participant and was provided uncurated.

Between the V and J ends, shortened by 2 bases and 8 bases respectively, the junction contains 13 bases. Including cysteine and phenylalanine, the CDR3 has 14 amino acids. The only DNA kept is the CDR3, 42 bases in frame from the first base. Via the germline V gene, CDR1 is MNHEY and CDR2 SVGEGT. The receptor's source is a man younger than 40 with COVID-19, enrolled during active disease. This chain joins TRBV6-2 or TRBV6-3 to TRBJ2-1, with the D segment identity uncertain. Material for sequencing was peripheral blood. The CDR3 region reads CASSYNPPADEQFF. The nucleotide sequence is TGTGCCAGCAGTTACAACCCGCCCGCGGATGAGCAGTTCTTC.